The next 24 T cell receptor beta chains were all read from a single sample in a study of CD8+CD57+ T cells in acquired aplastic anemia. Genomic DNA served as template for TCR beta VDJ and CDR3 profiling. TCRdb analysed the reads with MiXCR anew, one entry per CDR3 protein. This sample has approximately 300,000 distinct CDR3 sequences, with around three fifths found just once. By flow cytometry, patients selected for sequencing had shown an expansion of CD8+CD57+ cells. The sample consisted of sorted CD4+, CD8+, or CD8+CD57+ T cells (not recorded which) from PBMCs. All receptors come from a human donor with aplastic anemia.

This clonotype was seen at least ten times. The J gene is TRBJ1-1, the V gene TRBV5-1; D gene unclear. V was cut by 1 base and J by 4 bases, with 11 bases left in between. The CDR3 has 14 residues. Germline lookup yields CDR1 SGHRS and CDR2 YFSETQ. For the CDR3, the DNA is TGCGCCAGCAGCTTGCGACACCCGAGCACTGAAGCTTTCTTT. Residues: CASSLRHPSTEAFF.

J is TRBJ2-5 and V is TRBV7-6; D is undetermined. Germline lookup yields CDR1 SGHVS and CDR2 FNYEAQ. This CDR3 has 15 amino acids. V was pared by 2 bases and J by 5 bases, with 15 bases between. CDR3 protein: CASSLSGTVRETQYF. The CDR3 region has the DNA TGTGCCAGCAGCTTATCCGGCACAGTGCGGGAGACCCAGTACTTC.

With respect to this clonotype: The junction and the germline gene differ at one end; a read error may be behind it. In DNA, the CDR3 is TGCAGCGCTAAACAGAGGGCGAGCGGAAACACCGTATATTTT. It specifies CSAKQRASGNTVYF. This chain uses TRBV29-1 with TRBJ1-3; D is unclear. Germline V lookup: CDR1 SQVTM, CDR2 ANQGSEA. There are 14 residues in the CDR3.

The genes are TRBV19 and TRBJ1-5, with D perhaps matching TRBD1 (6 bases). The V gene's germline CDR1 is LNHDA and CDR2 SQIVND (reference sequence). V shed 7 bases and J shed 4 bases, with 17 bases lying between them. The CDR3 spans 15 residues. CDR3 residues: CASIKWGRRNQPQHF. DNA of the CDR3: TGTGCCAGTATTAAGTGGGGGCGCCGAAATCAGCCCCAGCATTTT.

This chain links TRBV20-1 with TRBJ1-4; 9 bases line up with TRBD1. The CDR3 has 15 amino acids. Germline V gene data show CDR1 as DFQATT and CDR2 as SNEGSKA (reference sequence). Trimming removed 8 bases from V and 8 bases from J; junction bases left unmatched: 15. CDR3 loop: CSTPYSGTGQEKLFF. The CDR3 nucleotides are TGCAGTACTCCTTATAGCGGGACAGGGCAAGAAAAACTGTTTTTT.

The chain employs TRBV7-9 and TRBJ1-3; TRBD1 agrees at 9 bases. After removal of 5 bases from V and 8 bases from J, the junction contained 16 bases not matched to a gene. This CDR3 region has 17 residues. CDR1 is SEHNR and CDR2 is FQNEAQ in the germline V gene (reference sequence). The DNA for the CDR3 is TGTGCCAGCAGCCCCCCAACAGGGGGCGATTTGTGGGACACCATATATTTT. This translates into CASSPPTGGDLWDTIYF. The full variable domain, completed using reference TRBV7-9 and TRBJ1-3, is DTGVSQNPRHKITKRGQNVTFRCDPISEHNRLYWYRQTLGQGPEFLTYFQNEAQLEKSRLLSDRFSAERPKGSFSTLEIQRTEQGDSAMYLCASSPPTGGDLWDTIYFGEGSWLTVV.

The chain is built from TRBV7-9 and TRBJ1-1, with a weak D call TRBD1 (6 bases). CDR1 SEHNR and CDR2 FQNEAQ come from the germline V gene (reference sequence). This CDR3 is built from 12 residues. Trimming cost V 5 bases and J 9 bases, with 13 bases left between them. As DNA, the CDR3 is TGTGCCAGCAGCCCAAGACAGGAACAAGCTTTCTTT. This translates into CASSPRQEQAFF.

This clonotype was counted many times. The J gene is TRBJ2-3, the V gene TRBV20-1; D uncertain. Germline V gene lookup returns CDR1 DFQATT and CDR2 SNEGSKA (reference sequence). CDR3 size: 14 residues. Trimming took 4 bases from V and 1 from J, leaving 12 bases between them. As DNA, the CDR3 is TGCAGTGCTAAGACGTCTGAAGGCACAGATACGCAGTATTTT. It specifies CSAKTSEGTDTQYF.

This clonotype was seen repeatedly, ten times or more. The genes are TRBV18 and TRBJ2-7; 10 positions match TRBD2. Trimming removed 2 bases from V and 3 bases from J; junction bases left unmatched: 7. CDR3 size: 16 residues. Germline V lookup: CDR1 KGHSH, CDR2 LQKENI. DNA for the CDR3: TGTGCCAGCTCACCAATGCCTAGCGGGAGTAGCTACGAGCAGTACTTC. Its protein is CASSPMPSGSSYEQYF.

This chain links TRBV9 with TRBJ1-2; D gene ambiguous. CDR3 length: 15 residues. CDR1 and CDR2 from the germline V gene are SGDLS and YYNGEE. Trimming stripped 3 bases from V and 4 bases from J, with 16 bases between. The CDR3 coding sequence is TGTGCCAGCAGCGGACACGGAGGCGATAGCTATGGCTACACCTTC. This encodes CASSGHGGDSYGYTF. Supplemented by reference TRBV9 and TRBJ1-2, the full variable domain reads DSGVTQTPKHLITATGQRVTLRCSPRSGDLSVYWYQQSLDQGLQFLIQYYNGEERAKGNILERFSAQQFPDLHSELNLSSLELGDSALYFCASSGHGGDSYGYTFGSGTRLTVV.

This clonotype was observed many times. This chain connects TRBV7-6 to TRBJ2-2; 7 bases match TRBD2. The V gene end was trimmed by 1 base and the J gene end by 6 bases; junction bases not matched to a gene: 2. The CDR3 contains 14 residues. The germline V gene encodes CDR1 SGHVS and CDR2 FNYEAQ. CDR3 residues: CASSLGGGAGELFF. In DNA form, the CDR3 reads TGTGCCAGCAGCTTAGGTGGGGGGGCCGGGGAGCTGTTTTTT.

The rearrangement links TRBV10-3 to TRBJ2-1; unclear D gene. The CDR3 is 12 residues long. Per germline, CDR1 ENHRY and CDR2 SYGVKD. V was cut by 11 bases and J by 10 bases, with 18 bases left in between. The CDR3 DNA reads as TGTGCCGTCTCCCGCCAGGTCGCCGAGCAGTTCTTC. Residues: CAVSRQVAEQFF.

This clonotype was counted at least ten times. V usage is TRBV11-3 and J usage is TRBJ2-3; either TRBD1 or TRBD2 may supply D (6 bases each). V lost 7 bases and J lost 4, with 21 bases in between. Germline lookup yields CDR1 SGHNT and CDR2 YENEEA. The CDR3 spans 16 residues. The CDR3 sequence is CASNLPRSGAPDTQYF. The CDR3, as DNA: TGTGCCAGCAACCTACCTAGGTCGGGGGCCCCAGATACGCAGTATTTT.

The CDR3 DNA reads TGTGCCAGCAGCCTTCGGACAGGAGAAGCCATCTACTTC. It encodes CASSLRTGEAIYF. The chain couples TRBV7-3 to TRBJ2-5; 7 positions agree with TRBD1. CDR1 SGHTA and CDR2 FQGTGA come from the germline V gene. The CDR3 has 13 residues. V trimming: 5 bases; J trimming: 14 bases; junction bases outside the gene matches: 14.

The CDR3 region has the DNA TGCGCCAGCAGGGAAGCGGCGATCCCTCTTGAGCAGTTCTTC. As protein: CASREAAIPLEQFF. The rearrangement joins TRBV5-1 to TRBJ2-1, with a possible D match to TRBD2 (5 bases). Germline V CDR1 and CDR2: SGHRS, YFSETQ. The CDR3 is 14 amino acids. V was shortened by 5 bases and J by 9 bases, with 18 bases between the two germline ends.

The rearrangement links TRBV10-3 to TRBJ1-4; D possibly corresponds to TRBD1 (5 bases). Germline V gene data show CDR1 as ENHRY and CDR2 as SYGVKD. Trimming took 10 bases from V and 2 from J, leaving 20 bases between them. The CDR3 has 16 amino acids. CDR3 in amino acids: CATTPSRASTNEKLFF. DNA for the CDR3: TGTGCCACAACCCCATCCAGGGCCAGCACTAATGAAAAACTGTTTTTT.

The table lists this clonotype with many counts. The V gene is TRBV7-9, the J gene TRBJ2-3; 8 bases fit TRBD2. From germline, CDR1 is SEHNR and CDR2 FQNEAQ (reference sequence). There are 14 residues in the CDR3. Trimming removed 1 base from V and 4 bases from J; junction bases left unmatched: 1. CDR3 region: CASSLGAGADTQYF. The CDR3 nucleotides read TGTGCCAGCAGCTTAGGAGCGGGAGCAGATACGCAGTATTTT.

The chain couples TRBV15 to TRBJ2-7; 7 bases fit TRBD1. CDR1 LNHNV and CDR2 YYDKDF come from the germline V gene (reference sequence). After removal of 6 bases from V and 3 bases from J, the junction contained 8 bases not matched to a gene. There are 14 residues in the CDR3. The CDR3 reads CATRATGEGYEQYF. As DNA, the CDR3 is TGTGCCACCAGGGCTACAGGGGAAGGCTACGAGCAGTACTTC.

Worth noting for this clonotype: A much larger clone differs from this one at a single base, so this may be a read error. The rearrangement uses TRBV7-9 and TRBJ2-3; the D is unclear. The J call may be incorrect, as the DNA end agrees better with TRBJ1-5. Germline V lookup: CDR1 SEHNR, CDR2 FQNEAQ (reference sequence). The CDR3 consists of 17 residues. The CDR3 protein is CASSPLSSGSAADTQHF. The CDR3 DNA follows: TGTGCCAGCAGCCCCCTCTCTAGCGGGAGTGCGGCAGATACGCAGCATTTT.

This clonotype was seen only a few times. This sequence joins TRBV2 and TRBJ1-5; D might be TRBD1 (5 bases). CDR3 length: 13 residues. Germline V CDR1 and CDR2: SNHLY, FYNNEI. The ends were cut back, 6 bases at V and 5 bases at J, with 11 bases in the middle. CDR3 amino acids: CASRGSRDQPQHF. CDR3 sequence (DNA): TGTGCCAGCAGGGGGTCCAGGGATCAGCCCCAGCATTTT.

This clonotype occurred a few times. J is TRBJ2-1 and V is TRBV24-1; 7 nucleotides agree with TRBD2. From germline, CDR1 is KGHDR and CDR2 SFDVKD. This CDR3 spans 12 amino acids. J was trimmed by 7 bases and V by 4 bases; bases with no gene match: 0. The DNA of the CDR3 is TGTGCCACCAGTGAGGGGGGGAATGAGCAGTTCTTC. This gives the protein CATSEGGNEQFF.

The rearrangement links TRBV5-1 to TRBJ2-1; 7 bases align to TRBD1. This CDR3 contains 14 residues. CDR1 and CDR2 (germline): SGHRS, YFSETQ. Trimming took 5 bases from V and 5 from J; bases not matched to a gene: 7. The CDR3 protein is CASRRQGTHNEQFF. The CDR3 bases are TGCGCCAGCAGGCGACAGGGTACCCACAATGAGCAGTTCTTC.

As for this clonotype: One end of the junction varies from germline; a read error may be responsible. The rearrangement uses TRBV12-3 or TRBV12-4 and TRBJ2-5; D is possibly TRBD2 (7 bases). The CDR3 is 14 amino acids. The CDR3 protein is CASSLGGGQEIQYF. The CDR3 DNA is TGTGCCAGCAGTCTAGGGGGGGGCCAAGAGATCCAGTACTTC.

This clonotype was seen a few times. The rearrangement uses TRBV7-8 and TRBJ2-1; TRBD2 matches at 9 bases. The CDR3 spans 12 residues. V gave up 8 bases and J gave up 10 bases; unmatched junction bases: 6. In germline, CDR1 is SGHVS, CDR2 FQNEAQ. CDR3 in amino acids: CASGTSGGEQFF. CDR3 nucleotide sequence: TGTGCCAGCGGGACCAGCGGGGGGGAGCAGTTCTTC.